The source of this TCR beta chain is a study of CXCR3-negative and CXCR3-positive naive CD8 T cells. CDR1 and CDR2 from the germline V gene are ENHRY and SYGVKD. The CDR3 contains 17 residues. In regard to this clonotype: Antigen: not known.

cDNA libraries for TRB were generated by 5' RACE incorporating UMI labels. With the 5' RACE reads reprocessed, TCRdb shows one record per CDR3 protein and no DNA. This table lists over 95,000 distinct CDR3 sequences. General study results and limits: When CXCR3-positive naive cells were set against CXCR3-negative naive cells, the former had more hydrophobic TRB CDR3s.

The sequence came from a human donor in good health. Some clones in this sample may be carry-over from other donors' samples. Sequenced material: naive CXCR3+ CD8+ T cells from blood. Subset: CD45RO-CCR7+CD27+CD95- naive CD8+ T cells expressing CXCR3 (TNR3+). The chain couples TRBV10-3 to TRBJ2-5; TCRdb's assignment of TRBD1 cannot be checked, as there is no DNA. CDR3 loop: CAIRNRDRGLEGETQYF.